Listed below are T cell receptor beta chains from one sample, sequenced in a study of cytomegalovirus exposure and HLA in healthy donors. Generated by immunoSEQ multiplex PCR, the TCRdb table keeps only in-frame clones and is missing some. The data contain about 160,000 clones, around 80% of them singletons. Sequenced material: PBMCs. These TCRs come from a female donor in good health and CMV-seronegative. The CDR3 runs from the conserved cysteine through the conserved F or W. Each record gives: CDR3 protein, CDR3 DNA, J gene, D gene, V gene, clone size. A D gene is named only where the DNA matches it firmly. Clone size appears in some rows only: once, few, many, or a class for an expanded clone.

CDR3aa: CASSQGGTTDTQYF; CDR3nt: TGCGCCAGCAGCCAAGGTGGGACTACAGATACGCAGTATTTT; j_gene: TRBJ2-3; d_gene: .; v_gene: TRBV4-3; abundance: few
CDR3aa: CASSLRVGTGGNEQFF; CDR3nt: TGTGCCAGCAGCTTACGGGTGGGGACAGGGGGCAATGAGCAGTTCTTC; j_gene: TRBJ2-1; d_gene: TRBD1; v_gene: TRBV7-8; abundance: .
CDR3aa: CASTQVGSEERLAGHEQYF; CDR3nt: TGTGCCAGCACCCAGGTGGGATCTGAAGAGCGACTAGCGGGCCACGAGCAGTACTTC; j_gene: TRBJ2-7; d_gene: TRBD2; v_gene: TRBV7-2; abundance: few
CDR3aa: CASSSSGTSGSSTDTQYF; CDR3nt: TGTGCCAGTAGTTCCTCCGGGACTAGCGGCTCTAGCACAGATACGCAGTATTTT; j_gene: TRBJ2-3; d_gene: TRBD2; v_gene: TRBV19; abundance: .
CDR3aa: CASSIRAGPYNEQFF; CDR3nt: TGTGCCAGTAGTATCCGGGCGGGCCCCTACAATGAGCAGTTCTTC; j_gene: TRBJ2-1; d_gene: .; v_gene: TRBV19; abundance: once
CDR3aa: CASREGQGYGYTF; CDR3nt: TGTGCCAGCAGGGAGGGACAGGGGTATGGCTACACCTTC; j_gene: TRBJ1-2; d_gene: TRBD1; v_gene: TRBV25-1; abundance: once
CDR3aa: CASSFPGGTTEAFF; CDR3nt: TGTGCCAGCAGCTTCCCCGGGGGGACCACTGAAGCTTTCTTT; j_gene: TRBJ1-1; d_gene: .; v_gene: TRBV5-6; abundance: .
CDR3aa: CASSFADTFGGSTQFF; CDR3nt: TGTGCCAGCAGTTTTGCCGATACGTTCGGCGGGAGTACGCAGTTCTTC; j_gene: TRBJ2-1; d_gene: TRBD2; v_gene: TRBV7-9; abundance: .
CDR3aa: CASSMDRGVNEKLFF; CDR3nt: TGTGCCAGCAGCATGGACAGGGGCGTTAATGAAAAACTGTTTTTT; j_gene: TRBJ1-4; d_gene: TRBD1; v_gene: TRBV7-9; abundance: .
CDR3aa: CASRGGNQPQHF; CDR3nt: TGTGCCAGCAGGGGCGGGAATCAGCCCCAGCATTTT; j_gene: TRBJ1-5; d_gene: .; v_gene: TRBV2; abundance: .
CDR3aa: CASSLISIAYNEQFF; CDR3nt: TGTGCCAGCAGTTTAATTTCTATCGCCTACAATGAGCAGTTCTTC; j_gene: TRBJ2-1; d_gene: .; v_gene: TRBV27; abundance: few
CDR3aa: CASSFNGGAETQYF; CDR3nt: TGCGCCAGCAGCTTCAACGGGGGGGCGGAGACCCAGTACTTC; j_gene: TRBJ2-5; d_gene: TRBD2; v_gene: TRBV5-1; abundance: .
CDR3aa: CASSLVEVGETQYF; CDR3nt: TGTGCCAGCAGCTTAGTTGAGGTTGGAGAGACCCAGTACTTC; j_gene: TRBJ2-5; d_gene: .; v_gene: TRBV7-2; abundance: .
CDR3aa: CSVRREFYEQFF; CDR3nt: TGCAGCGTTCGGCGGGAATTCTATGAGCAGTTCTTC; j_gene: TRBJ2-1; d_gene: .; v_gene: TRBV29-1; abundance: few
CDR3aa: CASSQDAGRGDTQYF; CDR3nt: TGCGCCAGCAGCCAAGATGCAGGGCGGGGGGATACGCAGTATTTT; j_gene: TRBJ2-3; d_gene: TRBD2; v_gene: TRBV4-3; abundance: .
CDR3aa: CASSPPYKNTEAFF; CDR3nt: TGTGCCAGCAGCCCGCCTTACAAGAACACTGAAGCTTTCTTT; j_gene: TRBJ1-1; d_gene: .; v_gene: TRBV6-1; abundance: .
CDR3aa: CASSSQLGSSGGTGETQYF; CDR3nt: TGTGCCAGCAGCTCCCAACTCGGATCTAGCGGGGGGACGGGGGAGACCCAGTACTTC; j_gene: TRBJ2-5; d_gene: TRBD2; v_gene: TRBV7-9; abundance: once
CDR3aa: CSVDIYNEQFF; CDR3nt: TGCAGCGTTGATATCTACAATGAGCAGTTCTTC; j_gene: TRBJ2-1; d_gene: .; v_gene: TRBV29-1; abundance: .
CDR3aa: CAWSEGYGKNIQYF; CDR3nt: TGTGCCTGGAGTGAGGGGTACGGCAAAAACATTCAGTACTTC; j_gene: TRBJ2-4; d_gene: .; v_gene: TRBV30; abundance: .
CDR3aa: CAIMGGFLNTEAFF; CDR3nt: TGTGCCATCATGGGAGGGTTTCTGAACACTGAAGCTTTCTTT; j_gene: TRBJ1-1; d_gene: .; v_gene: TRBV10-3; abundance: .
CDR3aa: CSVEDQGRSSTNEQFF; CDR3nt: TGCAGCGTTGAAGATCAGGGGCGGTCGTCGACCAATGAGCAGTTCTTC; j_gene: TRBJ2-1; d_gene: .; v_gene: TRBV29-1; abundance: .
CDR3aa: CASRGTGVTEAFF; CDR3nt: TGTGCCAGCAGAGGGACAGGGGTCACTGAAGCTTTCTTT; j_gene: TRBJ1-1; d_gene: TRBD1; v_gene: TRBV6-5; abundance: .
CDR3aa: CASSLSGEEETQYF; CDR3nt: TGTGCCAGCAGCTTGTCGGGGGAGGAAGAGACCCAGTACTTC; j_gene: TRBJ2-5; d_gene: .; v_gene: TRBV11-2; abundance: .
CDR3aa: CASSSDSPNEKLFF; CDR3nt: TGTGCCAGCAGTTCGGACAGTCCGAATGAAAAACTGTTTTTT; j_gene: TRBJ1-4; d_gene: .; v_gene: TRBV2; abundance: .
CDR3aa: CASRILGTGGEKLFF; CDR3nt: TGTGCCAGCAGAATTCTTGGAACGGGGGGTGAAAAACTGTTTTTT; j_gene: TRBJ1-4; d_gene: .; v_gene: TRBV4-2; abundance: .
CDR3aa: CASSLGQGSTDTQYF; CDR3nt: TGCGCCAGCAGCTTGGGTCAGGGAAGCACAGATACGCAGTATTTT; j_gene: TRBJ2-3; d_gene: .; v_gene: TRBV5-1; abundance: .
CDR3aa: CASSRGGGDTGELFF; CDR3nt: TGTGCCAGCAGCCGAGGCGGGGGGGACACCGGGGAGCTGTTTTTT; j_gene: TRBJ2-2; d_gene: TRBD2; v_gene: TRBV11-3; abundance: .
CDR3aa: CAWAGGLVNEQFF; CDR3nt: TGTGCCTGGGCGGGCGGGCTAGTGAATGAGCAGTTCTTC; j_gene: TRBJ2-1; d_gene: .; v_gene: TRBV30; abundance: .
CDR3aa: CASIRRGANYGYTF; CDR3nt: TGTGCCAGCATTAGGAGGGGAGCTAACTATGGCTACACCTTC; j_gene: TRBJ1-2; d_gene: .; v_gene: TRBV5-6; abundance: .
CDR3aa: CASSSSGTPSNTGELFF; CDR3nt: TGTGCCAGCAGCAGCTCCGGGACACCTTCGAACACCGGGGAGCTGTTTTTT; j_gene: TRBJ2-2; d_gene: .; v_gene: TRBV5-4; abundance: .
CDR3aa: CASSQDRGYEQYF; CDR3nt: TGCGCCAGCAGCCAAGATCGGGGGTACGAGCAGTACTTC; j_gene: TRBJ2-7; d_gene: .; v_gene: TRBV4-1; abundance: .
CDR3aa: CASSLDRVGTEAFF; CDR3nt: TGTGCCAGCAGCTTAGACAGGGTGGGTACTGAAGCTTTCTTT; j_gene: TRBJ1-1; d_gene: .; v_gene: TRBV11-2; abundance: .
CDR3aa: CASSLGGRGETQYF; CDR3nt: TGCGCCAGCAGCCTAGGGGGCCGGGGGGAGACCCAGTACTTC; j_gene: TRBJ2-5; d_gene: .; v_gene: TRBV5-1; abundance: few
CDR3aa: CASSGSGTSGIVTYEQYF; CDR3nt: TGCGCCAGCAGTGGCTCCGGGACTAGCGGGATCGTCACCTACGAGCAGTACTTC; j_gene: TRBJ2-7; d_gene: TRBD2; v_gene: TRBV10-2; abundance: .
CDR3aa: CASSLAPGLSGNTIYF; CDR3nt: TGTGCCAGCAGTCTCGCCCCGGGACTATCTGGAAACACCATATATTTT; j_gene: TRBJ1-3; d_gene: .; v_gene: TRBV27; abundance: .